This TCR beta chain originates from a study of shared clonotypes between healthy human individuals. The study's findings and limits: Of the naive CD4 clonotypes, roughly 5% were shared across several donors. Non-shared clonotypes displayed generation probabilities falling below those of clonotypes present in all four donors.

Note on this clone: Its specificity is unknown.

The method was immunoSEQ multiplex PCR; TCRdb's version includes in-frame clones alone and lacks a portion of them. The data show a few hundred thousand clones, around 97% seen once. In germline, CDR1 is SGHAT, CDR2 FQNNGV. CDR3 length: 14 amino acids. V dropped 2 bases and J dropped 7 bases, with 14 bases sitting between them. Sequencing was performed on naive CD4+ T cells sorted from blood. Specified subset: CD45RA+ positively selected. This receptor was taken from a woman in her twenties or thirties in good health. The V gene is TRBV11-2, the J gene TRBJ2-5; weak D call: TRBD1 (6 bases). DNA of the CDR3: TGTGCCAGCAGCTTAATCCAGGGGCTGAGGACCCAGTACTTC. This sequence encodes CASSLIQGLRTQYF.